This passage covers 32 T cell receptor beta chains from one sample sequenced in a study of T cells in Graves' hyperthyroidism and ophthalmopathy. TCR beta CDR3 sequences were amplified from RNA transcripts. TCR CDR3 regions were first amplified by RT-PCR with HTBI primers. TCRdb ran MiXCR on the multiplex PCR reads and lists one entry per CDR3 protein. Here the sample spans about 420,000 distinct CDR3 sequences, less than 20% being singletons. The sample consisted of blood. The receptors were gathered from a woman aged 18-30 years with Graves' hyperthyroidism.

This clonotype was detected only a few times. At one of its ends the junction is not consistent with the germline gene, which may arise from a read error. The genes are TRBV12-3 or TRBV12-4 and TRBJ1-1, with no clear D. CDR3 length: 13 amino acids. The CDR3 loop is CTSSPPEVSEAFF. The DNA of the CDR3 is TGTACCAGCAGTCCCCCAGAGGTGAGTGAAGCTTTCTTT.

This clonotype was recorded at least ten times. The chain links TRBV11-2 to TRBJ2-1; tentative D call: TRBD2 (5 bases). The germline V gene encodes CDR1 SGHAT and CDR2 FQNNGV. V was cut by 5 bases and J by 10 bases, with 18 bases left in between. The CDR3 is 14 residues long. The CDR3 protein is CASSVLGDYREQFF. The CDR3 bases are TGTGCCAGCAGCGTGTTGGGTGACTACCGGGAGCAGTTCTTC.

This sequence joins TRBV15 and TRBJ2-3; D remains ambiguous. The V end lost 5 bases, the J end lost 4 bases, and 10 bases lay between the germline ends. CDR1 is LNHNV and CDR2 is YYDKDF in the germline V gene (reference sequence). The CDR3 runs to 13 residues. CDR3 sequence reads: CATSPAVSDTQYF. CDR3 sequence (DNA): TGTGCCACCAGCCCCGCGGTCTCAGATACGCAGTATTTT.

J is TRBJ1-3 and V is TRBV28; maybe TRBD1 (6 bases). Germline CDR1 reads MDHEN; CDR2 reads SYDVKM. Deletions cut 6 bases from V and 4 bases from J, with 19 bases between. The CDR3 runs to 16 residues. The CDR3 sequence is CASRSYREDAGNTIYF. The CDR3 DNA reads as TGTGCCAGCAGATCTTACAGGGAGGATGCGGGAAACACCATATATTTT.

Only a few counts were recorded for this clonotype. The chain carries TRBV7-6 and TRBJ1-2; D remains ambiguous. The CDR3 is 15 residues long. CDR1 is SGHVS and CDR2 is FNYEAQ in the germline V gene. V lost 10 bases, J lost 8 bases, and 26 bases lay in between. The CDR3 sequence: CATPSDEKGRSGYTF. The CDR3 DNA reads as TGTGCCACACCGTCTGATGAAAAGGGCAGAAGCGGCTACACCTTC. The entire variable domain, with the rest obtained from reference TRBV7-6 and TRBJ1-2, is as follows: GAGVSQSPRYKVTKRGQDVALRCDPISGHVSLYWYRQALGQGPEFLTYFNYEAQQDKSGLPNDRFSAERPEGSISTLTIQRTEQRDSAMYRCATPSDEKGRSGYTFGSGTRLTVV.

The sample holds a few counts of this clonotype. The genes are TRBV20-1 and TRBJ2-3; 12 positions match TRBD2. V lost 3 bases to trimming and J lost 4 bases; unmatched junction nucleotides: 8. CDR3 length: 16 amino acids. Looked up from germline, CDR1 is DFQATT and CDR2 is SNEGSKA (reference sequence). In nucleotides, the CDR3 is TGCAGTGCTAGCTTCGGACTAGCGGGGCCCCCAGATACGCAGTATTTT. Translated, it gives CSASFGLAGPPDTQYF.

This clonotype came up many times. The chain's CDR3 is CATVTGENTEAFF. CDR3 nucleotide sequence: TGTGCCACCGTGACAGGGGAAAACACTGAAGCTTTCTTT. This sequence joins TRBV10-3 and TRBJ1-1; 8 nucleotides agree with TRBD1. V shed 10 bases, J shed 2 bases, and the junction held 6 bases outside the gene matches. The CDR3 length is 13 residues. Germline CDR1 reads ENHRY; CDR2 reads SYGVKD.

The chain couples TRBV10-3 to TRBJ2-3; 7 bases map to TRBD2. This CDR3 spans 15 amino acids. Germline lookup yields CDR1 ENHRY and CDR2 SYGVKD. Trimming at V came to 2 bases and at J to 4 bases, leaving 6 bases not matched to a gene. CDR3 bases: TGTGCCATCAGTGAGGAAGGGGCGGGGGCAGATACGCAGTATTTT. Its translation is CAISEEGAGADTQYF.

This clonotype was observed at least ten times. The rearrangement links TRBV11-2 to TRBJ1-3; a weak D match, TRBD1 (6 bases). Germline loops: CDR1 SGHAT, CDR2 FQNNGV. Between the trimmed V and J ends, which lost 5 bases and 4 bases, there was a span of 9 bases. The CDR3 totals 13 residues. The CDR3 region is CASSRQAGNTIYF. Here the CDR3 DNA reads TGTGCCAGCAGCCGACAGGCGGGAAACACCATATATTTT.

Concerning this clonotype itself: A read error may explain this, as a much larger clone is one base away. CDR3 residues: CAGRPLRDSLLGGELFF. The CDR3 coding sequence is TGTGCCGGCAGACCCCTCCGGGACTCGCTTCTGGGCGGGGAGCTGTTTTTT. The chain couples TRBV13 to TRBJ2-2, with D possibly being TRBD2 (6 bases). In germline, CDR1 is PRHDT, CDR2 FYEKMQ (reference sequence). This CDR3 has 17 amino acids.

This clonotype was found a few times. DNA of the CDR3: TGTGCCACCAGTTCCGGACCCCGGGACATCGGCACCGGGGAGCTGTTTTTT. It codes for CATSSGPRDIGTGELFF. This chain connects TRBV24-1 to TRBJ2-2; the D gene is possibly TRBD1 (6 bases). V shed 6 bases and J shed 4 bases, with 20 bases lying between them. Germline CDR1 and CDR2: KGHDR and SFDVKD. This CDR3 is 17 amino acids long.

This clonotype was counted ten times or more. The chain combines TRBV10-3 with TRBJ1-5; D might be TRBD1 (5 bases). The CDR3 totals 16 residues. The germline CDR1 and CDR2 sequences are ENHRY and SYGVKD. V lost 1 base and J 1 base, leaving 11 bases between the germline ends. The DNA for the CDR3 is TGTGCCATCAGTGAGTTCGGGGCAAGGAGCAATCAGCCCCAGCATTTT. This translates into CAISEFGARSNQPQHF.

In its sample, this clonotype was seen a few times. The chain's CDR3 is CASSGDWNQPQHF. DNA for the CDR3: TGTGCCAGCAGTGGGGACTGGAATCAGCCCCAGCATTTT. The rearrangement links TRBV12-3 or TRBV12-4 to TRBJ1-5; tentatively, D is TRBD1 (5 bases). V lost 5 bases and J 4 bases, leaving 9 bases between the germline ends. The CDR3 extends over 13 amino acids.

This clonotype was observed many times. This rearrangement joins TRBV20-1 to TRBJ2-3, with 10 positions matching TRBD2. This CDR3 has 16 amino acids. V gave up 1 base and J gave up 6 bases; unmatched junction bases: 10. Per the germline V gene, CDR1 is DFQATT and CDR2 is SNEGSKA (reference sequence). CDR3 sequence (DNA): TGCAGTGCTAGAGTCCCTAGCGGGGGCAGGGCGGATACGCAGTATTTT. Protein: CSARVPSGGRADTQYF.

This clonotype occurred a few times. J is TRBJ1-2 and V is TRBV5-6; D uncertain. The CDR3 runs to 13 residues. The germline V gene encodes CDR1 SGHDT and CDR2 YYEEEE. Trimming took off 3 bases at V and 4 bases at J, with 10 bases between the two ends. The CDR3 sequence is CASSSGEGYGYTF. The CDR3 region has the DNA TGTGCCAGCAGCTCGGGAGAGGGCTATGGCTACACCTTC. Full variable domain (outside the CDR3, taken from reference TRBV5-6 and TRBJ1-2): DAGVTQSPTHLIKTRGQQVTLRCSPKSGHDTVSWYQQALGQGPQFIFQYYEEEERQRGNFPDRFSGHQFPNYSSELNVNALLLGDSALYLCASSSGEGYGYTFGSGTRLTVV.

Points on this clonotype: One base away lies a much larger clone, so this may be a sequencing read error. The rearrangement joins TRBV11-3 to TRBJ2-2; D is unclear. The V gene's germline CDR1 is SGHNT and CDR2 YENEEA. The CDR3 runs 18 residues. V was clipped by 2 bases and J by 0 bases, with 16 bases between them. For the CDR3, the DNA is TGTGCCAGCAGCTTAAGGCTGTGGAACCAAACGAACACCGGGGAGCTGTTTTTT. It codes for CASSLRLWNQTNTGELFF.

The J gene is TRBJ1-1, the V gene TRBV7-9, with D uncertain. The V end was cut by 5 bases, the J end by 7 bases, with 8 bases between. The CDR3 contains 11 residues. Germline V gene sequence: CDR1 SEHNR, CDR2 FQNEAQ (reference sequence). This CDR3 is CASSPEHEAFF. As DNA, the CDR3 is TGTGCCAGCAGCCCAGAGCATGAAGCTTTCTTT. The variable domain in full, with the rest retrieved from reference TRBV7-9 and TRBJ1-1, is DTGVSQNPRHKITKRGQNVTFRCDPISEHNRLYWYRQTLGQGPEFLTYFQNEAQLEKSRLLSDRFSAERPKGSFSTLEIQRTEQGDSAMYLCASSPEHEAFFGQGTRLTVV.

This chain connects TRBV12-3 or TRBV12-4 to TRBJ1-2; D might be TRBD1 (5 bases). The CDR3 is 12 residues long. Trimming took 7 bases from V and 5 from J, leaving 11 bases between them. The CDR3 spells CASTTQGYGYTF. As DNA, the CDR3 is TGTGCCAGCACCACCCAGGGTTATGGCTACACCTTC.

This clonotype came up many times. Written as DNA, the CDR3 is TGTGCCAGCAGTAAACCGGGACAGGGGGTTCTCACCGGGGAGCTGTTTTTT. Translated, it gives CASSKPGQGVLTGELFF. The rearrangement uses TRBV6-2 or TRBV6-3 and TRBJ2-2; 11 bases line up with TRBD1. This CDR3 has 17 amino acids. Germline-derived CDR1 and CDR2 are MNHEY and SVGEGT. J gave up 4 bases and V 5 bases, and 9 bases lay outside the gene matches.

This clonotype was seen repeatedly, ten times or more. J is TRBJ2-1 and V is TRBV28, with 8 bases matching TRBD1. Germline assignment: CDR1 MDHEN and CDR2 SYDVKM. The CDR3 totals 15 residues. V gave up 2 bases and J gave up 10 bases; unmatched junction bases: 10. The CDR3 region has the DNA TGTGCCAGCAGTTTACCCGGACAGGGTAAGGGAGAGCAGTTCTTC. Translating it yields CASSLPGQGKGEQFF. Full variable domain (outside the CDR3, taken from reference TRBV28 and TRBJ2-1): DVKVTQSSRYLVKRTGEKVFLECVQDMDHENMFWYRQDPGLGLRLIYFSYDVKMKEKGDIPEGYSVSREKKERFSLILESASTNQTSMYLCASSLPGQGKGEQFFGPGTRLTVL.

This clonotype appeared many times. This sequence joins TRBV15 and TRBJ2-7; 7 bases line up with TRBD1. The trim removed 0 bases at V and 3 bases at J, leaving 5 bases unmatched. Germline V lookup: CDR1 LNHNV, CDR2 YYDKDF (reference sequence). The CDR3 extends over 15 amino acids. The CDR3, as DNA: TGTGCCACCAGCAGAGATCGACAGGGTGTCTACGAGCAGTACTTC. Its translation is CATSRDRQGVYEQYF.

This clonotype appeared many times. This chain links TRBV7-2 with TRBJ2-3; D is uncertain. The CDR3 contains 12 residues. Per germline, CDR1 SGHTA and CDR2 FQGNSA. V was clipped by 3 bases and J by 3 bases, with 4 bases between them. The CDR3 loop is CASSFLTDTQYF. The CDR3 bases are TGTGCCAGCAGCTTTTTGACAGATACGCAGTATTTT.

This clonotype was seen at least ten times. The V gene is TRBV24-1, the J gene TRBJ1-1; D is unclear. The CDR3 totals 13 residues. V shed 3 bases and J shed 3 bases, with 7 bases lying between them. Germline V CDR1 and CDR2: KGHDR, SFDVKD. The CDR3 nucleotides read TGTGCCACCAGTGATAAAACCGACACTGAAGCTTTCTTT. It codes for CATSDKTDTEAFF.

Only a few counts were recorded for this clonotype. The chain joins TRBV4-3 to TRBJ1-2, with 7 bases lining up with TRBD1. With V trimmed by 0 bases and J by 8 bases, 12 bases remained unmatched. The CDR3 spans 16 residues. Germline lookup yields CDR1 LGHNA and CDR2 YSLEER. CDR3 sequence (DNA): TGCGCCAGCAGCCAAGATATGCAGGGGGGCCCACGGGGCTACACCTTC. As protein: CASSQDMQGGPRGYTF.

The chain carries TRBV6-1 and TRBJ2-1; D is uncertain. This CDR3 contains 12 residues. Per germline, CDR1 MNHNS and CDR2 SASEGT. Trimming left V 6 bases short and J 6 bases short, with 9 bases between. Here the CDR3 DNA reads TGTGCCAGCAGGGGTCCTGGCAATGAGCAGTTCTTC. It specifies CASRGPGNEQFF.

This sequence joins TRBV19 and TRBJ1-5, with D unresolved. V lost 0 bases to trimming and J lost 8 bases, with 8 bases between them. Germline values: CDR1 LNHDA, CDR2 SQIVND (reference sequence). The CDR3 runs 13 residues. This chain's CDR3 is CASSIDRGEPQHF. For the CDR3, the DNA is TGTGCCAGTAGTATAGATCGGGGTGAGCCCCAGCATTTT.

This clonotype was found once. The genes are TRBV19 and TRBJ2-3; D is ambiguous. V was pared by 5 bases and J by 6 bases, with 18 bases between. Germline CDR1 and CDR2: LNHDA and SQIVND (reference sequence). The length of the CDR3 is 15 residues. The CDR3 loop reads CASSFSSRPWDTQYF. In DNA, the CDR3 is TGTGCCAGTAGTTTCAGTAGCCGACCTTGGGATACGCAGTATTTT.

The chain recombines TRBV24-1 with TRBJ2-1; the D gene is possibly TRBD1 (5 bases). The CDR3 runs to 15 residues. The ends were cut back, 0 bases at V and 5 bases at J, with 10 bases in the middle. Germline CDR1 KGHDR, CDR2 SFDVKD. In DNA, the CDR3 is TGTGCCACCAGTGATTTGAGGCAGGGTAACAATGAGCAGTTCTTC. It specifies CATSDLRQGNNEQFF.

Ten or more counts support this clonotype. The chain couples TRBV28 to TRBJ2-2, with D uncertain. This CDR3 contains 17 residues. V shed 3 bases and J shed 4 bases, with 18 bases lying between them. The germline CDR1 and CDR2 sequences are MDHEN and SYDVKM. CDR3 in DNA: TGTGCCAGCAGTTTGGGTATACACCATGTAATCACCGGGGAGCTGTTTTTT. As protein: CASSLGIHHVITGELFF.

The chain joins TRBV12-3 or TRBV12-4 to TRBJ2-1, with D unclear. The ends were cut back, 4 bases at V and 3 bases at J, with 19 bases in the middle. This CDR3 is 17 amino acids long. The DNA for the CDR3 is TGTGCCAGCAGTTCAAGTAGCCACCCCCCCCTCTACAATGAGCAGTTCTTC. Translating it yields CASSSSSHPPLYNEQFF.

The V and J genes are TRBV6-5 and TRBJ2-1, with 14 nucleotides matching TRBD2. The V and J ends lost 4 bases and 5 bases, in that order; junction bases with no gene match: 13. The length of the CDR3 is 19 residues. Germline CDR1 reads MNHEY; CDR2 reads SVGAGI. The CDR3 region is CASSLAGLAGGRLNNEQFF. The CDR3 region has the DNA TGTGCCAGCAGTTTAGCCGGACTAGCGGGGGGCCGACTCAACAATGAGCAGTTCTTC.

This clonotype has only a few counts. Just one base apart from a much larger clone, this may be a read error. The chain couples TRBV28 to TRBJ1-5, with a possible D match to TRBD1 (5 bases). CDR1 and CDR2 from the germline V gene are MDHEN and SYDVKM. CDR3 length equals 17 residues. CDR3 loop: CASSFAGSRYSNRPQHF. The CDR3 DNA follows: TGTGCCAGCAGTTTTGCAGGGAGTCGATATAGCAATCGGCCCCAGCATTTT.